Listed below are T cell receptor beta chains from one sample, sequenced in a study of blood T cells in healthy people across ages. TCRdb passed the 5' RACE reads through MiXCR, listing each CDR3 protein once. The sample has 500,000 to 550,000 distinct CDR3 sequences; less than 25% are singletons. This sample was also put to use in a study of T cells of mothers and their children.

Sequencing used blood. Receptors were obtained from a boy under 18 in good health. Both conserved end residues are part of each CDR3. Fields, in order: V gene, clone size, D gene, J gene, CDR3 protein, CDR3 DNA. A D gene is named only where the DNA matches it firmly. Expanded clones get a size class; other rows say once, few or many, or leave the size out.

TRBV7-3	few	-	TRBJ2-7	CASSPYSYGNSEQYF	TGTGCCAGCAGCCCCTACTCTTATGGAAACTCCGAGCAGTACTTC
TRBV28	few	-	TRBJ2-7	CASSSSVGEQYF	TGTGCCAGCAGTTCAAGTGTAGGCGAGCAGTACTTC
TRBV29-1	few	TRBD1	TRBJ2-6	CSARTGEGANVLTF	TGCAGCGCCCGGACAGGGGAAGGGGCCAACGTCCTGACTTTC
TRBV4-2	-	-	TRBJ1-4	CASSEAGYGEKLFF	TGTGCCAGCAGCGAGGCAGGGTACGGTGAAAAACTGTTTTTT
TRBV6-1	-	TRBD1	TRBJ1-2	CASSETGRGQGYTF	TGTGCCAGCAGTGAAACGGGCAGGGGGCAAGGCTACACCTTC
TRBV5-6	few	TRBD1	TRBJ2-7	CASSLTGVTVFEQYF	TGTGCCAGCAGCTTGACAGGGGTGACCGTATTCGAGCAGTACTTC
TRBV5-1	-	TRBD2	TRBJ2-1	CASSSVAGAGEQFF	TGCGCCAGCAGCTCGGTAGCGGGAGCAGGTGAGCAGTTCTTC
TRBV6-1	few	TRBD2	TRBJ2-7	CASRPAGEYEQYF	TGTGCCAGCAGGCCAGCGGGGGAGTACGAGCAGTACTTC
TRBV6-4	many	-	TRBJ2-1	CASSDSTDHNEQFF	TGTGCCAGCAGTGACTCGACCGACCACAATGAGCAGTTCTTC
TRBV15	few	TRBD1	TRBJ2-2	CATSRWDRGSTGELFF	TGTGCCACCAGCAGATGGGACAGGGGGTCCACCGGGGAGCTGTTTTTT
TRBV7-2	many	-	TRBJ1-2	CASSLGAGDGYTF	TGTGCCAGCAGCTTAGGAGCAGGGGATGGCTACACCTTC
TRBV12-3/TRBV12-4	-	TRBD1	TRBJ1-1	CASSDPGQGARTEAFF	TGTGCCAGCAGTGATCCGGGACAGGGGGCGCGGACTGAAGCTTTCTTT
TRBV6-1	-	TRBD1	TRBJ1-1	CASTKGDRGLNTEAFF	TGTGCCAGCACTAAGGGGGACAGGGGTCTGAACACTGAAGCTTTCTTT
TRBV4-3	few	TRBD2	TRBJ2-7	CASSQDFSGGAPPDYEQYF	TGCGCCAGCAGCCAAGATTTCAGCGGGGGTGCCCCACCGGACTACGAGCAGTACTTC
TRBV12-5	-	TRBD2	TRBJ2-3	CAVSLGGITDTQYF	TGTGCGGTCTCTTTGGGGGGGATCACAGATACGCAGTATTTT
TRBV5-1	few	-	TRBJ1-1	CASSYGRAYTEAFF	TGCGCCAGCAGCTATGGCAGGGCCTACACTGAAGCTTTCTTT
TRBV4-3	-	-	TRBJ1-3	CASSQDGGDISGNTIYF	TGCGCCAGCAGCCAAGATGGAGGGGACATCTCTGGAAACACCATATATTTT
TRBV6-2/TRBV6-3	-	TRBD1	TRBJ1-5	CASSYSPGQRNQPQHF	TGTGCCAGCAGCTACTCTCCGGGACAGAGAAATCAGCCCCAGCATTTT
TRBV28	few	-	TRBJ1-4	CASEDRSTNEKLFF	TGTGCCTCTGAGGACAGATCAACTAATGAAAAACTGTTTTTT
TRBV20-1	few	-	TRBJ2-5	CSARSGQLLGSKTQYF	TGCAGTGCTAGATCAGGACAATTGCTTGGTTCGAAGACCCAGTACTTC
TRBV27	-	TRBD1	TRBJ2-1	CASAYRGRPAEQFF	TGTGCCAGCGCATACAGGGGGCGCCCCGCTGAGCAGTTCTTC
TRBV25-1	-	-	TRBJ2-5	CASSENEGVSETQYF	TGTGCCAGCAGTGAAAATGAAGGGGTATCGGAGACCCAGTACTTC
TRBV4-3	many	TRBD1	TRBJ2-7	CASSPGTGGHYEQYF	TGCGCCAGCAGCCCCGGGACAGGGGGCCACTACGAGCAGTACTTC
TRBV7-8	-	-	TRBJ1-4	CASSLGIQGWNEKLFF	TGTGCCAGCAGCTTAGGGATCCAGGGCTGGAATGAAAAACTGTTTTTT
TRBV29-1	-	-	TRBJ2-7	CSVGGLTSSYYEQYF	TGCAGCGTTGGCGGTCTGACTTCATCCTACTACGAGCAGTACTTC
TRBV28	few	TRBD1	TRBJ2-3	CASSFWGQTSTDTQYF	TGTGCCAGCAGTTTCTGGGGACAGACTAGCACAGATACGCAGTATTTT
TRBV20-1	few	-	TRBJ2-1	CSARDPGYQSPFF	TGCAGTGCTAGAGATCCCGGATATCAGTCTCCGTTCTTC
TRBV27	-	TRBD1	TRBJ2-3	CASSLLQGDTQYF	TGTGCCAGCAGTTTATTACAGGGGGATACGCAGTATTTT
TRBV7-9	-	TRBD2	TRBJ2-1	CASSLGRGVNEQFF	TGTGCCAGCAGCTTAGGACGGGGGGTAAATGAGCAGTTCTTC
TRBV29-1	-	-	TRBJ1-1	CSVGDSEAFF	TGCAGCGTTGGAGACAGTGAAGCTTTCTTT
TRBV10-3	-	-	TRBJ1-1	CAISELGRRAEAFF	TGTGCCATCAGTGAGCTTGGCAGGCGCGCTGAAGCTTTCTTT
TRBV6-2/TRBV6-3	few	-	TRBJ1-1	CASNPTGSVGTEAFF	TGTGCCAGCAACCCTACAGGGTCCGTCGGAACTGAAGCTTTCTTT
TRBV29-1	-	TRBD1	TRBJ1-2	CSVEPNHRGAGYGYTF	TGCAGCGTTGAACCCAACCACAGGGGCGCGGGCTATGGCTACACCTTC
TRBV6-1	-	TRBD1	TRBJ2-5	CASREQGEETQYF	TGTGCCAGCCGTGAACAGGGGGAAGAGACCCAGTACTTC
TRBV3-1	-	-	TRBJ2-1	CASSQVFDRDNNEQFF	TGTGCCAGCAGCCAAGTCTTCGACCGGGACAACAATGAGCAGTTCTTC
TRBV20-1	-	TRBD2	TRBJ2-1	CSARVPGLDYNEQFF	TGCAGTGCTAGAGTACCGGGACTAGACTACAATGAGCAGTTCTTC
TRBV20-1	-	TRBD2	TRBJ2-3	CSERLAVGTDTQYF	TGCAGTGAGCGACTAGCGGTTGGGACAGATACGCAGTATTTT
TRBV4-2	-	-	TRBJ1-2	CASSPFGQGTRWRGTF	-
TRBV28	-	-	TRBJ1-5	CAGSYTYNQPQHF	TGTGCCGGCAGTTACACCTACAATCAGCCCCAGCATTTT
TRBV7-2	few	TRBD1	TRBJ2-5	CASSPRTGETQYF	TGTGCCAGCAGCCCTCGGACAGGAGAGACCCAGTACTTC
TRBV3-1	-	-	TRBJ2-5	CASSRQTSKETQYF	TGTGCCAGCAGCCGCCAAACTAGCAAAGAGACCCAGTACTTC
TRBV11-2	-	TRBD1	TRBJ2-7	CASSLSPGRGPYEQYF	TGTGCCAGCAGCTTAAGCCCGGGCAGGGGGCCCTACGAGCAGTACTTC
TRBV20-1	-	-	TRBJ1-5	CSATSQNQPQHF	TGCAGTGCTACGTCACAAAATCAGCCCCAGCATTTT
TRBV19	-	TRBD1	TRBJ2-1	CASSRRDRLYTYNEQFF	TGTGCCAGTAGTCGCCGGGACAGACTTTATACCTACAATGAGCAGTTCTTC
TRBV7-2	-	-	TRBJ1-2	CASSFGTVYGYTF	TGTGCCAGCAGCTTCGGGACGGTTTATGGCTACACCTTC
TRBV29-1	few	TRBD1	TRBJ1-2	CSVPAGTGEYGYTF	TGCAGCGTGCCAGCCGGGACAGGGGAGTATGGCTACACCTTC
TRBV4-1	few	-	TRBJ2-1	CASSQAGPQFF	TGCGCCAGCAGCCAAGCGGGGCCGCAGTTCTTC
TRBV6-5	few	-	TRBJ1-1	CASSYSSRGRENTEAFF	TGTGCCAGCAGTTACTCTTCCCGGGGCCGGGAAAACACTGAAGCTTTCTTT
TRBV29-1	-	-	TRBJ2-6	CSVVRNGANVLTF	TGCAGCGTTGTAAGGAATGGGGCCAACGTCCTGACTTTC
TRBV20-1	few	-	TRBJ1-6	CSARRGRRSPLHF	TGCAGTGCCCGCAGGGGAAGACGGTCACCCCTCCACTTT
TRBV29-1	few	-	TRBJ2-7	CSVPGKAEQYF	TGCAGCGTCCCGGGGAAGGCCGAGCAGTACTTC
TRBV5-6	-	-	TRBJ2-6	CASSHEAGANVLTF	TGTGCCAGCAGCCATGAGGCTGGGGCCAACGTCCTGACTTTC
TRBV12-3/TRBV12-4	few	-	TRBJ1-2	CASRLGPYYGYTF	TGTGCCAGCCGTCTCGGACCGTACTATGGCTACACCTTC